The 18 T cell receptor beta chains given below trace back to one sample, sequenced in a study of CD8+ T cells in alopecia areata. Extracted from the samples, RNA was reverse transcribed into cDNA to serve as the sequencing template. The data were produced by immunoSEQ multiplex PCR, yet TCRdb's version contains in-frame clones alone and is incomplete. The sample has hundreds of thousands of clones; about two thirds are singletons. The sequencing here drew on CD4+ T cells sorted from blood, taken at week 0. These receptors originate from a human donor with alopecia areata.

The CDR3 region is CASSSGTSGGQTQYF. DNA of the CDR3: TGCGCCAGCAGCTCCGGGACTAGCGGGGGGCAGACGCAGTATTTT. This sequence joins TRBV5-1 and TRBJ2-3, with TRBD2 matching over 15 bases. The CDR3 contains 15 residues. V lost 3 bases, J lost 9 bases, and 5 bases stayed unmatched. Germline-derived CDR1 and CDR2 are SGHRS and YFSETQ.

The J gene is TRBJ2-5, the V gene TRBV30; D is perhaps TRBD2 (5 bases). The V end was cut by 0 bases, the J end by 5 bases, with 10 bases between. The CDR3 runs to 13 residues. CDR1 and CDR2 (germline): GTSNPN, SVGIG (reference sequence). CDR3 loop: CAWSVGRGETQYF. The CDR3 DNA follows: TGTGCCTGGAGTGTGGGGAGAGGGGAGACCCAGTACTTC.

The DNA for the CDR3 is TGTGCCTGGAGGGCGAGGGGGGACTATGGCTACACCTTC. Its protein is CAWRARGDYGYTF. The chain has TRBV30 and TRBJ1-2; maybe TRBD1 (6 bases). V shed 3 bases and J shed 3 bases, with 11 bases lying between them. Germline values: CDR1 GTSNPN, CDR2 SVGIG (reference sequence). The CDR3 totals 13 residues.

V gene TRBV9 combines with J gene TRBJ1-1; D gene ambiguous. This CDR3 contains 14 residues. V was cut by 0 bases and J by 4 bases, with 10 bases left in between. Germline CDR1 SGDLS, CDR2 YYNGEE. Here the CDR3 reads CASSVGGGGTEAFF. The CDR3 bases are TGTGCCAGCAGCGTAGGGGGAGGAGGCACTGAAGCTTTCTTT.

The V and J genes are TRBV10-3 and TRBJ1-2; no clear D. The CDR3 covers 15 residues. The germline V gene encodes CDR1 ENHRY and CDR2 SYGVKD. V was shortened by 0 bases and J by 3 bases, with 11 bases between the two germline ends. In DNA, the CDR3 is TGTGCCATCAGTGAGTCAGGCCGTAGCCACTATGGCTACACCTTC. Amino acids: CAISESGRSHYGYTF.

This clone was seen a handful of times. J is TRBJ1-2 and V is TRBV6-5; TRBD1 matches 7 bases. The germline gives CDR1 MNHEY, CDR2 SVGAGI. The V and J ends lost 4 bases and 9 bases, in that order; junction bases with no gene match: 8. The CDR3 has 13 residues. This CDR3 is CASSFQDRPSYTF. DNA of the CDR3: TGTGCCAGCAGTTTTCAGGACAGGCCGAGCTACACCTTC.

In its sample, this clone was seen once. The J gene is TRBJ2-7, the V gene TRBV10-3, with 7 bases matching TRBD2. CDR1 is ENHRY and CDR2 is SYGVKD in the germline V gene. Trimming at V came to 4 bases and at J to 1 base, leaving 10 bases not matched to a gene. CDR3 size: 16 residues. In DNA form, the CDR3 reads TGTGCCATCAGTGGCCGGGGGGAGACCGGGTCCTACGAGCAGTACTTC. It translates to CAISGRGETGSYEQYF.

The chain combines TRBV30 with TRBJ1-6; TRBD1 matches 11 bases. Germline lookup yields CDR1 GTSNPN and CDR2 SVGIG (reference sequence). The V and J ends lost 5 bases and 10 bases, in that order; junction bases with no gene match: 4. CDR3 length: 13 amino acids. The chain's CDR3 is CAWAGTGGSPLHF. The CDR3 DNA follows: TGTGCCTGGGCCGGGACAGGGGGATCACCCCTCCACTTT. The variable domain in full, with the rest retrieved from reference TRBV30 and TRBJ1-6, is SQTIHQWPATLVQPVGSPLSLECTVEGTSNPNLYWYRQAAGRGLQLLFYSVGIGQISSEVPQNLSASRPQDRQFILSSKKLLLSDSGFYLCAWAGTGGSPLHFGNGTRLTVT.

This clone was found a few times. The CDR3 loop reads CSVAPDTYNEQFF. The CDR3 DNA reads as TGCAGCGTTGCCCCAGATACTTACAATGAGCAGTTCTTC. This chain connects TRBV29-1 to TRBJ2-1; D remains unclear. Trimming took off 4 bases at V and 4 bases at J, with 11 bases between the two ends. In germline, CDR1 is SQVTM, CDR2 ANQGSEA. The CDR3 is made up of 13 amino acids.

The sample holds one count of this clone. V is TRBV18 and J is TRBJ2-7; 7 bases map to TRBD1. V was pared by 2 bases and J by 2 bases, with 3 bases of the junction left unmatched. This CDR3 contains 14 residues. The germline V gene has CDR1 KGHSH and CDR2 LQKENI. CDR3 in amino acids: CASSPRDSTYEQYF. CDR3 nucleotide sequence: TGTGCCAGCTCACCAAGGGACAGTACCTACGAGCAGTACTTC.

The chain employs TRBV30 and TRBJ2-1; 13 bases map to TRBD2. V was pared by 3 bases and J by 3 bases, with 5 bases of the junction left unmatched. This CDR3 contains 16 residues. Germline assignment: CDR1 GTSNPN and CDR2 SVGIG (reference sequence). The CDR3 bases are TGTGCCTGGAGCCGGACTAGCGGGGGTCTCTACAATGAGCAGTTCTTC. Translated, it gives CAWSRTSGGLYNEQFF.

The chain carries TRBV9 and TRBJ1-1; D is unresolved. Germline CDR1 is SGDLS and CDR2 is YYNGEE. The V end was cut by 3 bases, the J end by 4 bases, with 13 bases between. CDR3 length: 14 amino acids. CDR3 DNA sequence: TGTGCCAGCAGCGAGAGGGCTAGGGTCACTGAAGCTTTCTTT. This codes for CASSERARVTEAFF. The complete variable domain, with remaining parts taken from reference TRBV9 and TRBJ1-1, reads DSGVTQTPKHLITATGQRVTLRCSPRSGDLSVYWYQQSLDQGLQFLIQYYNGEERAKGNILERFSAQQFPDLHSELNLSSLELGDSALYFCASSERARVTEAFFGQGTRLTVV.

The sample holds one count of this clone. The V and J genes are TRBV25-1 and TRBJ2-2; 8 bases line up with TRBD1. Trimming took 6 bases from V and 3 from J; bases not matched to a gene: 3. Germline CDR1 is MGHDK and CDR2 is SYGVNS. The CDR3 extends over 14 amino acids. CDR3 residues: CASRRTGHTGELFF. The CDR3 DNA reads TGTGCCAGCAGAAGGACAGGGCACACCGGGGAGCTGTTTTTT.

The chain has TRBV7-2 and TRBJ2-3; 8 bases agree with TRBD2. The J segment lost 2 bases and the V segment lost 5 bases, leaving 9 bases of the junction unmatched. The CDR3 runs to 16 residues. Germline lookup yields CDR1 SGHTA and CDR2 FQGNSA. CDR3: CASSPPRGVYTDTQYF. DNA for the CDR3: TGTGCCAGCAGCCCCCCGCGGGGGGTTTACACAGATACGCAGTATTTT.

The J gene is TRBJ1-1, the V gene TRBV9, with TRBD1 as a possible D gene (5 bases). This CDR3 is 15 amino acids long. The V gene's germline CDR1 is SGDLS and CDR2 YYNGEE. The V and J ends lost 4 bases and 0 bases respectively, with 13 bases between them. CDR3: CASSPRGQMNTEAFF. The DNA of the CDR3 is TGTGCCAGCAGCCCCCGGGGCCAAATGAACACTGAAGCTTTCTTT.

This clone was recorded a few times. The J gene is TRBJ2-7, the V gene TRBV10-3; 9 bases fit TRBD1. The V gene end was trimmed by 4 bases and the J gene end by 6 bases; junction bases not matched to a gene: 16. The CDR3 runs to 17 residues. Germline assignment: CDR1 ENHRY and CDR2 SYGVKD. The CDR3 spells CAISAMGTGTGISEQYF. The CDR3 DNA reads TGTGCCATCAGTGCCATGGGGACCGGGACAGGGATCTCCGAGCAGTACTTC.

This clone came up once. DNA for the CDR3: TGCGCCAGCAGCCAAGATTGGTTGGTTGCAGGGTCGAATGGCTACACCTTC. This encodes CASSQDWLVAGSNGYTF. The chain joins TRBV4-3 to TRBJ1-2; D may be TRBD1 (5 bases). Germline CDR1 reads LGHNA; CDR2 reads YSLEER. V was cut by 0 bases and J by 6 bases, with 20 bases left in between. The CDR3 is 17 amino acids.

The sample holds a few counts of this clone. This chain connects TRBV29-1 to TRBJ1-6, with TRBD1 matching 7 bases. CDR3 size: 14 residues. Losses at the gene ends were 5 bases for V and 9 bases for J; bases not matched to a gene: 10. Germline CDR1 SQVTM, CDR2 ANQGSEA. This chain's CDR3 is CSVSTGVVGSPLHF. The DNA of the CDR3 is TGCAGCGTTAGTACAGGGGTTGTTGGTTCACCCCTCCACTTT. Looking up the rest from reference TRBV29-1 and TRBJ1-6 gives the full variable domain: SAVISQKPSRDICQRGTSLTIQCQVDSQVTMMFWYRQQPGQSLTLIATANQGSEATYESGFVIDKFPISRPNLTFSTLTVSNMSPEDSSIYLCSVSTGVVGSPLHFGNGTRLTVT.